Presented here are 7 T cell receptor beta chains from one specimen sequenced in a study of shared clonotypes between healthy human individuals. Assay used: immunoSEQ multiplex PCR; TCRdb lists only in-frame clones, some missing. The repertoire holds around 500,000 clones, approximately 82% seen once, with approximately 12% in the top ten. Sequencing input: PBMCs. These TCRs come from a middle-aged woman in good health. Some clones in this sample may be carry-over from other donors' samples.

This clone was counted only a few times. The chain uses TRBV28 and TRBJ2-3; 8 nucleotides align to TRBD2. The germline CDR1 and CDR2 sequences are MDHEN and SYDVKM. This CDR3 contains 20 residues. The trim removed 3 bases at V and 0 bases at J, leaving 17 bases unmatched. In DNA, the CDR3 is TGTGCCAGCAGTTTTCAGGCCGCGGGGGGATATTTTGGGAGCACAGATACGCAGTATTTT. Translating gives CASSFQAAGGYFGSTDTQYF.

The J gene is TRBJ1-1, the V gene TRBV7-2; D gene ambiguous. The CDR3 consists of 16 residues. In germline, CDR1 is SGHTA, CDR2 FQGNSA. Trimming left V 5 bases short and J 1 base short, with 17 bases between. The CDR3 DNA follows: TGTGCCAGCAGCCCCACCGCCGGCCGGGGGAACACTGAAGCTTTCTTT. This sequence encodes CASSPTAGRGNTEAFF.

J is TRBJ1-1 and V is TRBV11-2; 7 bases fit TRBD1. The CDR3 length is 15 residues. CDR1 and CDR2 (germline): SGHAT, FQNNGV. V lost 1 base to trimming and J lost 4 bases; unmatched junction nucleotides: 6. The CDR3 nucleotides are TGTGCCAGCAGCTTAGGTGGGACAGCTTTCACTGAAGCTTTCTTT. It translates to CASSLGGTAFTEAFF.

This clone has ten or more counts. The chain uses TRBV7-9 and TRBJ2-1; 8 positions match TRBD2. The CDR3 totals 14 residues. Germline trimming cut 2 bases from V and 8 bases from J; bases unmatched to any gene: 5. The germline CDR1 and CDR2 sequences are SEHNR and FQNEAQ (reference sequence). In nucleotides, the CDR3 is TGTGCCAGCAGCTTAAGCGGGAGAGCGGATGAGCAGTTCTTC. Its protein product is CASSLSGRADEQFF.

The chain recombines TRBV15 with TRBJ2-1; D may be TRBD1 or TRBD2 (6 bases each). Germline values: CDR1 LNHNV, CDR2 YYDKDF (reference sequence). V lost 2 bases, J lost 5 bases, and 10 bases lay in between. The CDR3 loop spans 14 amino acids. The CDR3, as DNA: TGTGCCACCAGCAGAATGGGGGGCCACAATGAGCAGTTCTTC. Amino acids: CATSRMGGHNEQFF.

The rearrangement uses TRBV2 and TRBJ2-2, with TRBD1 as a possible D gene (5 bases). Trimming pared 3 bases from V and 7 bases from J, leaving 15 bases between. The CDR3 covers 15 residues. CDR1 is SNHLY, CDR2 FYNNEI, per germline. CDR3 loop: CASSDGHAPIGELFF. The CDR3 DNA reads TGTGCCAGCAGTGACGGACACGCCCCGATCGGGGAGCTGTTTTTT.

There are a few counts of this clone. Other nucleotide sequences in the sample specify the same CDR3. The J gene is TRBJ2-7, the V gene TRBV5-1; 7 bases match TRBD1. Germline lookup yields CDR1 SGHRS and CDR2 YFSETQ. This CDR3 region has 14 residues. The V segment lost 3 bases and the J segment 0 bases; nucleotides outside the gene matches: 3. CDR3: CASSWGTDSYEQYF. The DNA of the CDR3 is TGCGCCAGCAGCTGGGGGACAGACTCCTACGAGCAGTACTTC.